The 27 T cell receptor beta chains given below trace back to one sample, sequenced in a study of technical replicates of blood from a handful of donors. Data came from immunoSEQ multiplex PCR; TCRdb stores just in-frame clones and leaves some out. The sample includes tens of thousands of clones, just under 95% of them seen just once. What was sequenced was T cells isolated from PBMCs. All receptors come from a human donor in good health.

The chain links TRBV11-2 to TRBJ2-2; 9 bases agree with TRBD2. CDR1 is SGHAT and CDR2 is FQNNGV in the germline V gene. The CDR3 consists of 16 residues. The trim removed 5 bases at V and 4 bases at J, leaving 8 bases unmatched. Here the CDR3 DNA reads TGTGCCAGCAGCACCCTAGCGGGACCAGGCACCGGGGAGCTGTTTTTT. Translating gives CASSTLAGPGTGELFF.

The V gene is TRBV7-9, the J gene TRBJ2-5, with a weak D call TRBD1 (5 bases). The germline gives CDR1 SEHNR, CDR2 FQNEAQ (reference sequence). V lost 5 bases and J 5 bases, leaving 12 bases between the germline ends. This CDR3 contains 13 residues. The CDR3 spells CASSPQGAETQYF. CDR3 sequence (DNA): TGTGCCAGCAGCCCCCAGGGCGCGGAGACCCAGTACTTC.

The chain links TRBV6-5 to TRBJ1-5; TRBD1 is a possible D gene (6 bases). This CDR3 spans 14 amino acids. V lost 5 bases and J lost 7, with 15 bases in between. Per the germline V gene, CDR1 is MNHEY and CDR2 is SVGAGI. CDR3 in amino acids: CASSTGTLGQPQHF. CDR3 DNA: TGTGCCAGCAGTACCGGGACATTAGGCCAGCCCCAGCATTTT.

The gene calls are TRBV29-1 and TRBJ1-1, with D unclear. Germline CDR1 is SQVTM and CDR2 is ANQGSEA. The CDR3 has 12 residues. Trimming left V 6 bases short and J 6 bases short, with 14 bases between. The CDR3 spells CSVAVMGSEAFF. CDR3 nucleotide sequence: TGCAGCGTAGCAGTCATGGGCTCTGAAGCTTTCTTT.

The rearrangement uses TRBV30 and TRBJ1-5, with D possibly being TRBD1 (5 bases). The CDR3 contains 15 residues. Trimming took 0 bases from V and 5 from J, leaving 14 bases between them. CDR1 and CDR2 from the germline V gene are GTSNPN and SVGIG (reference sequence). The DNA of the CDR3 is TGTGCCTGGAGTGTACAAGGAGGGGAGGATCAGCCCCAGCATTTT. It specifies CAWSVQGGEDQPQHF.

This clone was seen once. This CDR3 reads CASTREFFYGYTF. Here the CDR3 DNA reads TGTGCCAGCACCCGGGAGTTTTTCTATGGCTACACCTTC. This chain uses TRBV28 with TRBJ1-2; D is uncertain. The germline CDR1 and CDR2 sequences are MDHEN and SYDVKM. Trimming shortened V by 7 bases and J by 4 bases, and 13 bases separated the two germline ends. The CDR3 loop spans 13 amino acids.

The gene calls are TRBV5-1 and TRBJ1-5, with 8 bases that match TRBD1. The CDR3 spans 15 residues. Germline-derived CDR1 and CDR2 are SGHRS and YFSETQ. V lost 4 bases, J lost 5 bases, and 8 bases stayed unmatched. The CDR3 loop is CASSTGQGKYQPQHF. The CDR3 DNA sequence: TGCGCCAGCAGCACCGGACAGGGAAAATATCAGCCCCAGCATTTT.

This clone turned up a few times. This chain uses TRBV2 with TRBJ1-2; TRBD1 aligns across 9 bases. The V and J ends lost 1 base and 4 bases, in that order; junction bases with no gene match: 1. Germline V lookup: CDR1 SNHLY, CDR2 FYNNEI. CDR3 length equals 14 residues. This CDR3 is CASSEVGQGYGYTF. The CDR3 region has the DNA TGTGCCAGCAGTGAAGTGGGACAGGGCTATGGCTACACCTTC.

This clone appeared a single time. CDR3: CASSDRRGASADTQYF. CDR3 DNA: TGTGCCAGCAGTGATAGGCGGGGGGCCTCCGCAGATACGCAGTATTTT. The rearrangement links TRBV6-1 to TRBJ2-3, with 8 bases lining up with TRBD2. CDR1 and CDR2 from the germline V gene are MNHNS and SASEGT. The trim removed 3 bases at V and 4 bases at J, leaving 9 bases unmatched. The CDR3 consists of 16 residues.

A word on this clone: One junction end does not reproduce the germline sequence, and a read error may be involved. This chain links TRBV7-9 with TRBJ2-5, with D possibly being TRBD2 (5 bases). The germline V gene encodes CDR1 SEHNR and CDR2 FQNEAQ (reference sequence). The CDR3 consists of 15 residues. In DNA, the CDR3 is TGTGCCAGCCGCTTAACCGGGGAAAGAAAAGAGACCCAGTACTTC. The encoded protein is CASRLTGERKETQYF.

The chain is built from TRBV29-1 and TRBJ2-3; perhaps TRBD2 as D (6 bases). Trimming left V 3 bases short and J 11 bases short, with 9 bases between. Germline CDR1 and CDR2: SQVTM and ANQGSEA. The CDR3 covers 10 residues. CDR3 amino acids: CSVDGGMQYF. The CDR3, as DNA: TGCAGCGTTGATGGAGGGATGCAGTATTTT.

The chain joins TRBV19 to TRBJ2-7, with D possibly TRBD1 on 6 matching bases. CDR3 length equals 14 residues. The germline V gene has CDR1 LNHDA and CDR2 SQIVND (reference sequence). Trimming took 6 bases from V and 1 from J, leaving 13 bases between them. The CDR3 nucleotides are TGTGCCAGTAGGCGACAGGTAAAATCCTACGAGCAGTACTTC. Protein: CASRRQVKSYEQYF. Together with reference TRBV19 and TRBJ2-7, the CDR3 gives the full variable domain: DGGITQSPKYLFRKEGQNVTLSCEQNLNHDAMYWYRQDPGQGLRLIYYSQIVNDFQKGDIAEGYSVSREKKESFPLTVTSAQKNPTAFYLCASRRQVKSYEQYFGPGTRLTVT.

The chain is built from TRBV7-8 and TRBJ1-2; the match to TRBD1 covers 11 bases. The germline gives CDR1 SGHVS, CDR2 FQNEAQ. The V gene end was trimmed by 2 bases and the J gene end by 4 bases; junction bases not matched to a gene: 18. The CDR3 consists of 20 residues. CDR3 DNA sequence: TGTGCCAGCAGCTTATTCCGGGGACAGGGGGATTCTGGGGATATCTATGGCTACACCTTC. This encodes CASSLFRGQGDSGDIYGYTF.

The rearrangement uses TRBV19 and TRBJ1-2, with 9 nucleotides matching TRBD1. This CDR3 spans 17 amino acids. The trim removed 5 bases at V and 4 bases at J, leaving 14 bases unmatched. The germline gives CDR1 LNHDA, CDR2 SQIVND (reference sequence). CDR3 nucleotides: TGTGCCAGTAGTCCTAGCGGACAGGGGTGGTCGTCCTATGGCTACACCTTC. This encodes CASSPSGQGWSSYGYTF.

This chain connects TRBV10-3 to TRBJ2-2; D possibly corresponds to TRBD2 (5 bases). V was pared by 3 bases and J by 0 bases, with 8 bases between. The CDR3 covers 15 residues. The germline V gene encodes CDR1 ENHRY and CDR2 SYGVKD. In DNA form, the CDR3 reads TGTGCCATCAGTGAATGGGGAGCGAACACCGGGGAGCTGTTTTTT. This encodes CAISEWGANTGELFF.

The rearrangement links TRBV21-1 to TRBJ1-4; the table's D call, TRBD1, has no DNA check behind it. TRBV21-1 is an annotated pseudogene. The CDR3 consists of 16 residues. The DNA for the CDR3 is TGTGCCAGCAGCCCAAACAAGACAGGGACAAATGAAAAACTGTTTTTT. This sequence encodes CASSPNKTGTNEKLFF.

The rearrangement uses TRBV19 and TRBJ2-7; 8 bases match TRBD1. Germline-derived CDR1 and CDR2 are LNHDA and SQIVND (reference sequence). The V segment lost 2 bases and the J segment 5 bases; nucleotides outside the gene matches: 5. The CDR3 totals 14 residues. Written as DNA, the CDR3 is TGTGCCAGTAGTATACAGGGGGCGATCCACGAGCAGTACTTC. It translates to CASSIQGAIHEQYF. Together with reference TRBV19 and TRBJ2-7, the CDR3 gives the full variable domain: DGGITQSPKYLFRKEGQNVTLSCEQNLNHDAMYWYRQDPGQGLRLIYYSQIVNDFQKGDIAEGYSVSREKKESFPLTVTSAQKNPTAFYLCASSIQGAIHEQYFGPGTRLTVT.

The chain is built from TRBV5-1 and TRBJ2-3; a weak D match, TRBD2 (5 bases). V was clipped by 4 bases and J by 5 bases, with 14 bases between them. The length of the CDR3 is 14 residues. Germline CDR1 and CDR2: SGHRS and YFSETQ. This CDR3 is CASSLTTFVDTQYF. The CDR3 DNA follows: TGCGCCAGCAGCCTGACTACGTTCGTAGATACGCAGTATTTT. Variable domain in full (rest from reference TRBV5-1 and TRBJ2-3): KAGVTQTPRYLIKTRGQQVTLSCSPISGHRSVSWYQQTPGQGLQFLFEYFSETQRNKGNFPGRFSGRQFSNSRSEMNVSTLELGDSALYLCASSLTTFVDTQYFGPGTRLTVL.

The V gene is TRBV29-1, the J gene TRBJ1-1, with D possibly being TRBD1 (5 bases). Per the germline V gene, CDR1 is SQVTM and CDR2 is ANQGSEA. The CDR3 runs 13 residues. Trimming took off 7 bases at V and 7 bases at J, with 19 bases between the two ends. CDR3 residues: CSAENPTAGEAFF. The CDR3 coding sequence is TGCAGCGCGGAGAACCCGACAGCAGGTGAAGCTTTCTTT.

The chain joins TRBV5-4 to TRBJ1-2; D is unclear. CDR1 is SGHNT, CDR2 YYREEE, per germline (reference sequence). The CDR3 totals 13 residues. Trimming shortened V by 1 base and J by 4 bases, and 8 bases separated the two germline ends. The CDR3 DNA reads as TGTGCCAGCAGCTTGTCGGGGATCTATGGCTACACCTTC. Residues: CASSLSGIYGYTF.

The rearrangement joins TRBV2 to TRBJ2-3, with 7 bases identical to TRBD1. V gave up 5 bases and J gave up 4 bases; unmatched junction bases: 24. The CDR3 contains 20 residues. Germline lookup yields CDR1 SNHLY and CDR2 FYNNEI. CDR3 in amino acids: CASSWVPGQILEEESDTQYF. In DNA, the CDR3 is TGTGCCAGCAGTTGGGTCCCGGGACAGATTCTAGAAGAGGAATCAGATACGCAGTATTTT.

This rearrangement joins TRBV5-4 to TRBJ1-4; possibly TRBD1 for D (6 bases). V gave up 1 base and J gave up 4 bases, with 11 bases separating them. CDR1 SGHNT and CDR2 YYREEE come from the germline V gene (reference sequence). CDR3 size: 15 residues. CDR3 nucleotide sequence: TGTGCCAGCAGCTTGAGGACAGAGAGTAATGAAAAACTGTTTTTT. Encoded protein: CASSLRTESNEKLFF.

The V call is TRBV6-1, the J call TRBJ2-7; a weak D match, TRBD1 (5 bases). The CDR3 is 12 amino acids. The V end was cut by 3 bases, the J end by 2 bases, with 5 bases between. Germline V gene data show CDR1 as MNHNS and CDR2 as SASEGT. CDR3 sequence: CASSETAYEQYF. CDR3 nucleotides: TGTGCCAGCAGTGAGACAGCCTACGAGCAGTACTTC.

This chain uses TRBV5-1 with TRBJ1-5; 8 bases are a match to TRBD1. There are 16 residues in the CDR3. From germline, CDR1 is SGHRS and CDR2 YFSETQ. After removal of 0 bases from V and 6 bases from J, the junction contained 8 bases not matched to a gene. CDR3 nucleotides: TGCGCCAGCAGCTTGGGGGTGACAGGGGAAGGTCAGCCCCAGCATTTT. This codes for CASSLGVTGEGQPQHF. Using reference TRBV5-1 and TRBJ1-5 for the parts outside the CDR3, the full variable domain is KAGVTQTPRYLIKTRGQQVTLSCSPISGHRSVSWYQQTPGQGLQFLFEYFSETQRNKGNFPGRFSGRQFSNSRSEMNVSTLELGDSALYLCASSLGVTGEGQPQHFGDGTRLSIL.

The CDR3 region has the DNA TGTGCCAGCAGCTTGGAGGAGCAGCCCCAGCATTTT. The encoded protein is CASSLEEQPQHF. The rearrangement links TRBV5-5 to TRBJ1-5, with D unclear. Germline CDR1 SGHKS, CDR2 YYEKEE (reference sequence). V was cut by 0 bases and J by 7 bases, with 5 bases left in between. The CDR3 sequence is 12 residues long.

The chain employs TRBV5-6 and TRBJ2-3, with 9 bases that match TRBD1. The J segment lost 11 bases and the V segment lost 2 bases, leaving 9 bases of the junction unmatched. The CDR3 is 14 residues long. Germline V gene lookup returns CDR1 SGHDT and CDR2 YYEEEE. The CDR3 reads CASSFFVGQGKQYF. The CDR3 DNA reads TGTGCCAGCAGCTTCTTTGTAGGACAGGGGAAGCAGTATTTT.

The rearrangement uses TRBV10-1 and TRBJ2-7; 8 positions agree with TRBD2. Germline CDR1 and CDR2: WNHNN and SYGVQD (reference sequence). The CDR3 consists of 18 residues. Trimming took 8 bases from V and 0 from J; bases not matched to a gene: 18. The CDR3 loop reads CASEPPSRKRESSYEQYF. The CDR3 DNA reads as TGCGCCAGCGAGCCCCCGTCTAGGAAGCGGGAGAGCTCCTACGAGCAGTACTTC.